This T cell receptor (beta chain) was obtained from a study of Tregs in tolerant kidney transplant recipients. Study observations and caveats: The most relevant donor-specific Treg TCRbeta repertoire apparently came from expansion with activated donor B cells.

Concerning this clone: The target antigen is unknown.

The method was immunoSEQ multiplex PCR; TCRdb's version includes in-frame clones alone and lacks a portion of them. Among 75,000 to 100,000 clones listed, 80% to 95% were seen once. With V trimmed by 4 bases and J by 4 bases, 5 bases remained unmatched. Germline CDR1 reads KGHSH; CDR2 reads LQKENI. CDR3 length equals 15 residues. The nonmyeloablative bone marrow transplants came from related graft donors, with transient mixed chimerism. V usage is TRBV18 and J usage is TRBJ2-3, with 10 bases lining up with TRBD1. This TCR was recovered from a human patient who received a combined kidney and bone marrow transplant. Some T cells may possibly be graft donor cells. The sample in question was CD4+ T cells from blood (PBMCs), obtained 12 months after the transplant. The CDR3 DNA reads TGTGCCAGCTCACGGACAGGGGGTATGGCAGATACGCAGTATTTT. Translated: CASSRTGGMADTQYF.